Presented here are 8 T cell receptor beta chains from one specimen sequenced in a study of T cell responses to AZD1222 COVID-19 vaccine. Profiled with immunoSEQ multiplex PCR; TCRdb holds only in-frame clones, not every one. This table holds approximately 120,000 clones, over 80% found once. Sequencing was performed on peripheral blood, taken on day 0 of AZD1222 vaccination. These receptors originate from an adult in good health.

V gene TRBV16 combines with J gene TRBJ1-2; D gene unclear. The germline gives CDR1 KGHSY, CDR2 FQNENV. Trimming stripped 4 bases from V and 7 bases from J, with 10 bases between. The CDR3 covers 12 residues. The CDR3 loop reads CASSLAGAGYTF. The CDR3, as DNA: TGTGCCAGCAGCCTAGCGGGAGCTGGCTACACCTTC. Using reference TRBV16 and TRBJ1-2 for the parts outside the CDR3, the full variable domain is GEEVAQTPKHLVRGEGQKAKLYCAPIKGHSYVFWYQQVLKNEFKFLISFQNENVFDETGMPKERFSAKCLPNSPCSLEIQATKLEDSAVYFCASSLAGAGYTFGSGTRLTVV.

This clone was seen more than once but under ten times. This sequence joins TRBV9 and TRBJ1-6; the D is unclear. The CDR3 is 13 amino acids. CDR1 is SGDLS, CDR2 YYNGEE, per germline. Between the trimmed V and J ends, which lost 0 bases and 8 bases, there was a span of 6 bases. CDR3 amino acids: CASSVDWDSPLHF. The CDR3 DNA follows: TGTGCCAGCAGCGTAGATTGGGATTCACCCCTCCACTTT.

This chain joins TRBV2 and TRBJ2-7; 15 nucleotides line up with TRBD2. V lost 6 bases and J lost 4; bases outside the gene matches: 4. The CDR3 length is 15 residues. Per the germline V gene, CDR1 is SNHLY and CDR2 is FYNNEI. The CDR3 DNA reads TGTGCCAGCAGAGCGGGACTAGCGGGAGGATACGAGCAGTACTTC. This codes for CASRAGLAGGYEQYF.

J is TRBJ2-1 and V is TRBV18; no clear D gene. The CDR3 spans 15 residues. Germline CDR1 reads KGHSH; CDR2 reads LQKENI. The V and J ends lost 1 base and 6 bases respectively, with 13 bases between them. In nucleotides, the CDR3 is TGTGCCAGCTCACCACTGCTTCAAGCAGGCAATGAGCAGTTCTTC. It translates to CASSPLLQAGNEQFF.

The CDR3 loop is CASSLWGPQPQHF. CDR3 DNA: TGTGCCAGCAGTTTGTGGGGTCCTCAGCCCCAGCATTTT. This chain joins TRBV12-3 or TRBV12-4 and TRBJ1-5; no reliable D call. V lost 3 bases, J lost 6 bases, and 9 bases lay in between. This CDR3 has 13 residues.

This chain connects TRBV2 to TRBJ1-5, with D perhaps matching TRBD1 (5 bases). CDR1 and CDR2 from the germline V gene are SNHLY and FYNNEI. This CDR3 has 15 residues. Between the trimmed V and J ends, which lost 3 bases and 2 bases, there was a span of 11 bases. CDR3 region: CASSESGGGNQPQHF. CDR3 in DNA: TGTGCCAGCAGTGAGTCGGGGGGAGGCAATCAGCCCCAGCATTTT.

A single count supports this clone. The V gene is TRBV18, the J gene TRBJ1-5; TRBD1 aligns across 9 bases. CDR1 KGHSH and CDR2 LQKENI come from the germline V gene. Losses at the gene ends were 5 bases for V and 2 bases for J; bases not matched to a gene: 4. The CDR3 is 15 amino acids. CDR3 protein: CASSVTGGGNQPQHF. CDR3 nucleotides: TGTGCCAGCTCAGTAACAGGGGGCGGCAATCAGCCCCAGCATTTT.

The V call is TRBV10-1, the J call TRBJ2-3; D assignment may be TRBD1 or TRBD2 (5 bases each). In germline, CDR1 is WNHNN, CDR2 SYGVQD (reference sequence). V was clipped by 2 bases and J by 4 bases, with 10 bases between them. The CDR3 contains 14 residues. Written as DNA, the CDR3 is TGCGCCAGCAGTGAGCCAGGGAGTGCAGATACGCAGTATTTT. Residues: CASSEPGSADTQYF.